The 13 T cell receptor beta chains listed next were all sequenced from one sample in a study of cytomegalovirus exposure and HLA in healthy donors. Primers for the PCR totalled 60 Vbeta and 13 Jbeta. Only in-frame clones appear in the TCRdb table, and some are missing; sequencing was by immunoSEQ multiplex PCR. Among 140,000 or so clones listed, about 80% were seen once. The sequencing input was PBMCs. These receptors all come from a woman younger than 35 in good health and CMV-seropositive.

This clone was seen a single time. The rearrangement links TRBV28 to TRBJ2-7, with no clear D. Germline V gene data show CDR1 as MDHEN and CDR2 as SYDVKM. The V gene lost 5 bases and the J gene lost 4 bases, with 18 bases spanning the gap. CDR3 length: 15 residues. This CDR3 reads CASSPSNTRNYEQYF. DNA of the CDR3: TGTGCCAGCAGTCCCTCTAACACGAGGAATTACGAGCAGTACTTC.

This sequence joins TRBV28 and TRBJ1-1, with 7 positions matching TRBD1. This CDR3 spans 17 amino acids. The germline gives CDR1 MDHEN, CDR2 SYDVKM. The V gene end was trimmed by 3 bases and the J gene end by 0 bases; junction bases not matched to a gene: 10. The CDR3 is CASSFPTGRNMNTEAFF. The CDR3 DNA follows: TGTGCCAGCAGTTTCCCGACAGGGAGGAATATGAACACTGAAGCTTTCTTT.

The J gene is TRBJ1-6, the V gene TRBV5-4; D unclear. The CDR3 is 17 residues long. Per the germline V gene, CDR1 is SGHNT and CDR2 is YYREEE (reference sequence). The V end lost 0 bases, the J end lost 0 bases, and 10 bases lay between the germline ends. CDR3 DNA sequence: TGTGCCAGCAGCTTGGCCCAGGCAAGCTCCTATAATTCACCCCTCCACTTT. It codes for CASSLAQASSYNSPLHF.

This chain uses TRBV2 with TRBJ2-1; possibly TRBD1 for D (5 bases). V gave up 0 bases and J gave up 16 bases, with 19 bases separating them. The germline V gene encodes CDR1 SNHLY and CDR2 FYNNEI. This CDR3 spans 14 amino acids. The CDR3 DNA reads TGTGCCAGCAGTGAAGCGGACACTGCCGGTCTCGGATTCTTC. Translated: CASSEADTAGLGFF.

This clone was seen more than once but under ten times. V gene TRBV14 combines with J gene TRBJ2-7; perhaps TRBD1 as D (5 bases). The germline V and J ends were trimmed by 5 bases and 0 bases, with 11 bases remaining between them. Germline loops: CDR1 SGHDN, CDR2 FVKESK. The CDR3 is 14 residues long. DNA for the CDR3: TGTGCCAGCAGCTTTGCGACAGTCTCCTACGAGCAGTACTTC. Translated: CASSFATVSYEQYF.

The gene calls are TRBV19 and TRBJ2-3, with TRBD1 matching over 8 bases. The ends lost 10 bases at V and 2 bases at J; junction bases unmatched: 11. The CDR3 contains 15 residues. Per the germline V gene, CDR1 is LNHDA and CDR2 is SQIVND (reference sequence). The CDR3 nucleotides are TGTGCCACTCAACAGGACAGGGCCTCCACAGATACGCAGTATTTT. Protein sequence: CATQQDRASTDTQYF.

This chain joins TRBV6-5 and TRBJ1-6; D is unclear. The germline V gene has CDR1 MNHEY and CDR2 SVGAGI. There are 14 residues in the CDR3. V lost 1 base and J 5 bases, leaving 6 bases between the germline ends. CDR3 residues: CASSYWQDNSPLHF. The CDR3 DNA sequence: TGTGCCAGCAGTTACTGGCAGGATAATTCACCCCTCCACTTT.

CDR3 nucleotides: TGTGCCAGCACTCACCGGGACAGAAATTCACCCCTCCACTTT. Translating it yields CASTHRDRNSPLHF. V gene TRBV6-5 combines with J gene TRBJ1-6; TRBD1 aligns across 7 bases. V was pared by 7 bases and J by 7 bases, with 7 bases of the junction left unmatched. The CDR3 has 14 residues. Germline lookup yields CDR1 MNHEY and CDR2 SVGAGI.

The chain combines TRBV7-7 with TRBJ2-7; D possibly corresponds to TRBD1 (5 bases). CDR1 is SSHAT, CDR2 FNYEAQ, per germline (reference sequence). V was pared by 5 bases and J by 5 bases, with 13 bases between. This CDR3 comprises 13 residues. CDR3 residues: CASSPAAGNEQYF. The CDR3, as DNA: TGTGCCAGCAGCCCCGCGGCAGGGAACGAGCAGTACTTC.

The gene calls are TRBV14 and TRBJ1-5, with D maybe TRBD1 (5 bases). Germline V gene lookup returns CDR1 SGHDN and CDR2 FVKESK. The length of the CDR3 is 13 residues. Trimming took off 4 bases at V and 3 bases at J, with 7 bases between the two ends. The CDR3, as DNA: TGTGCCAGCAGCCGACAGCACAATCAGCCCCAGCATTTT. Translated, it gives CASSRQHNQPQHF.

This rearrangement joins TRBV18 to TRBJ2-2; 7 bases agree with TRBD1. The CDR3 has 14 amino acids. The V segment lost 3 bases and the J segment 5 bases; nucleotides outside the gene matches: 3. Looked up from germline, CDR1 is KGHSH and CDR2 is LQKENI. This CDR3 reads CASSPTGLTGELFF. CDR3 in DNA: TGTGCCAGCTCACCGACAGGGTTGACCGGGGAGCTGTTTTTT.

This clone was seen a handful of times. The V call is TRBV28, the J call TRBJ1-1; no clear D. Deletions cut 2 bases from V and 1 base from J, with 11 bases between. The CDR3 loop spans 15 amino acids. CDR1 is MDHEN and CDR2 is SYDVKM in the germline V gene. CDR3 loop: CASSLSWARNTEAFF. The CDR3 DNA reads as TGTGCCAGCAGTTTAAGCTGGGCAAGGAACACTGAAGCTTTCTTT.

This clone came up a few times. CDR3 in DNA: TGTGCCAGCAACGACAGACCTAGCACAGATACGCAGTATTTT. This gives the protein CASNDRPSTDTQYF. V is TRBV6-5 and J is TRBJ2-3, with D tentatively TRBD1 (5 bases). Germline V gene data show CDR1 as MNHEY and CDR2 as SVGAGI. V was cut by 7 bases and J by 0 bases, with 11 bases left in between. The CDR3 is 14 residues long.